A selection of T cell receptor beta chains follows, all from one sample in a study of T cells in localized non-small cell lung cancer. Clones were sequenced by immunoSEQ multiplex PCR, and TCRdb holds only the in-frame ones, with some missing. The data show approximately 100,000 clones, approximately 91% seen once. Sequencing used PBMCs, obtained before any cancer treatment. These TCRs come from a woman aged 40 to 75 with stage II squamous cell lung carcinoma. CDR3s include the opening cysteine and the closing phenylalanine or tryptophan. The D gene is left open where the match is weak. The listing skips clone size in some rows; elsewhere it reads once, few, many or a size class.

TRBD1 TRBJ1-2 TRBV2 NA CASSRDRVDGYTF TGTGCCAGCAGTCGGGACAGGGTGGATGGCTACACCTTC
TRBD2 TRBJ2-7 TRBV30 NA CAWTQGGAEQYF TGTGCCTGGACCCAGGGAGGGGCCGAGCAGTACTTC
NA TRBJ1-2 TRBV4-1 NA CATSGSYGYTF TGCGCCACCTCAGGGAGCTATGGCTACACCTTC
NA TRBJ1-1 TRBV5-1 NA CASSRSDYNTEAFF TGCGCCAGCAGCCGTTCGGATTATAACACTGAAGCTTTCTTT
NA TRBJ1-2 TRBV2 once CASSPDGKNYGYTF TGTGCCAGCAGTCCGGACGGAAAGAACTATGGCTACACCTTC
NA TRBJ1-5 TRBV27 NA CASSPTPVGNQPQHF TGTGCCAGCAGTCCCACACCCGTGGGCAATCAGCCCCAGCATTTT
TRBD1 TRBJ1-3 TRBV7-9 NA CASSTDRDATGNTIYF TGTGCCAGCAGCACGGACAGGGATGCGACTGGAAACACCATATATTTT
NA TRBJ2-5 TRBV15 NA CATSRDEAGPRGTQYF TGTGCCACCAGCAGAGATGAAGCAGGCCCTAGGGGGACCCAGTACTTC
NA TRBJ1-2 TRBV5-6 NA CASSPRVQADYGYTF TGTGCCAGCAGCCCTAGGGTTCAGGCCGACTATGGCTACACCTTC
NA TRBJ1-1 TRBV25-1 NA CASSEYRGSSEDKAFF TGTGCCAGCAGTGAATATCGGGGCAGCTCCGAGGACAAAGCTTTCTTT
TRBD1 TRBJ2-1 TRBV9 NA CASSVGGTGTYNEQFF TGTGCCAGCAGCGTAGGAGGGACAGGGACCTACAATGAGCAGTTCTTC
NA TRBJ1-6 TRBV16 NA CASSQGPVNSPLHF TGTGCCAGCAGCCAGGGTCCGGTTAATTCACCCCTCCACTTT
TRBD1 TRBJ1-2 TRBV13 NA CASSFRDRENGYTF TGTGCCAGCAGCTTCCGGGACAGGGAGAATGGCTACACCTTC
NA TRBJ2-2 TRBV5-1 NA CASSLPGGYTGELFF TGCGCCAGCAGCTTGCCCGGGGGATACACCGGGGAGCTGTTTTTT
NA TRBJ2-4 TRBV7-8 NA CASSLNRILAKNIQYF TGTGCCAGCAGCCTGAACAGGATCCTAGCCAAAAACATTCAGTACTTC
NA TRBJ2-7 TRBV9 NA CASSPQAVTPYEQYF TGTGCCAGCAGCCCCCAGGCGGTGACTCCTTACGAGCAGTACTTC
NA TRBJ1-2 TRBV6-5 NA CASAVAPDYGYTF TGTGCCAGCGCCGTAGCGCCGGACTATGGCTACACCTTC
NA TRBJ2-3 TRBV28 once CASSLSSPGGDTQYF TGTGCCAGCAGTTTAAGTTCCCCTGGGGGCGATACGCAGTATTTT
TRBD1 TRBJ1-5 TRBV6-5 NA CASSRTGENNQPQHF TGTGCCAGCAGCCGGACAGGGGAGAACAATCAGCCCCAGCATTTT
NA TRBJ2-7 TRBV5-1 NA CASSSGDYEQYF TGCGCCAGCAGCTCGGGAGACTACGAGCAGTACTTC
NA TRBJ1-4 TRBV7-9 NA CASSLVLGEKLFF TGTGCCAGCAGCCTGGTCCTCGGGGAAAAACTGTTTTTT
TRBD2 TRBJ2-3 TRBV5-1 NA CASSSLTSGLRSTDTQYF TGCGCCAGCAGCTCGCTAACTAGCGGGCTCCGAAGCACAGATACGCAGTATTTT
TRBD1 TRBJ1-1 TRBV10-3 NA CAISDAGTGPINTEAFF TGTGCCATCAGTGACGCAGGGACAGGTCCCATTAACACTGAAGCTTTCTTT
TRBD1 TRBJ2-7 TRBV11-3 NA CASSTRDSTYEQYF TGTGCCAGCAGCACCCGGGACAGCACCTACGAGCAGTACTTC
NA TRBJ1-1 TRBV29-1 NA CSVDIFTEAFF TGCAGCGTCGACATTTTCACTGAAGCTTTCTTT
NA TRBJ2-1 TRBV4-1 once CASSPFSNEQFF TGCGCCAGCAGCCCTTTTAGTAATGAGCAGTTCTTC
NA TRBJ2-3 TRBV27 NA CASSYVDSRTDTQYF TGTGCCAGCAGTTACGTGGACTCCCGTACAGATACGCAGTATTTT
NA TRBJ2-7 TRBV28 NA CAGSLQGSYEQYF TGTGCCGGCTCCCTCCAAGGCTCCTACGAGCAGTACTTC
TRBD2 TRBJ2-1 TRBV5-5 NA CASSSPGGSYNEQFF TGTGCCAGCAGCTCCCCGGGAGGGTCCTACAATGAGCAGTTCTTC